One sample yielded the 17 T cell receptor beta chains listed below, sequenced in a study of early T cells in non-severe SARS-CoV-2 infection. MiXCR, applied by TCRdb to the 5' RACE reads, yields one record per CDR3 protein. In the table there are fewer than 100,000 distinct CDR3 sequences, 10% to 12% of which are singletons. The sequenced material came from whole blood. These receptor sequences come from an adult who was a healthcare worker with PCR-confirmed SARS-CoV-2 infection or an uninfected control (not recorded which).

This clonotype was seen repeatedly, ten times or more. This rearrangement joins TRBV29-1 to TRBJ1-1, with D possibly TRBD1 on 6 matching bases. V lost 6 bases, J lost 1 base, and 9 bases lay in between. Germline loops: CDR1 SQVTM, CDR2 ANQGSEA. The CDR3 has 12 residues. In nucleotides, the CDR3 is TGCAGCGTCATGGACAGGAACACTGAAGCTTTCTTT. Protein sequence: CSVMDRNTEAFF.

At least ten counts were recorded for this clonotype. CDR3: CASSQGQGAYTNYGYTF. CDR3 bases: TGTGCCAGCAGCCAAGGACAGGGGGCCTACACGAACTATGGCTACACCTTC. The gene calls are TRBV3-1 and TRBJ1-2, with 10 positions matching TRBD1. The CDR3 is 17 residues long. V shed 1 base and J 2 bases; nucleotides not matched to a gene: 7. The germline gives CDR1 LGHDT, CDR2 YNNKEL (reference sequence).

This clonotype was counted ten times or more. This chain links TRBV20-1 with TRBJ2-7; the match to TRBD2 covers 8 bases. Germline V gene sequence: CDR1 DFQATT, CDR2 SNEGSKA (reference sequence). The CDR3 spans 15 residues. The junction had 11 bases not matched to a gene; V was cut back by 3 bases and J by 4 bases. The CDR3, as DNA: TGCAGTGCTAGCCCCTGGGGGGCGGGAGGATACGAGCAGTACTTC. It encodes CSASPWGAGGYEQYF.

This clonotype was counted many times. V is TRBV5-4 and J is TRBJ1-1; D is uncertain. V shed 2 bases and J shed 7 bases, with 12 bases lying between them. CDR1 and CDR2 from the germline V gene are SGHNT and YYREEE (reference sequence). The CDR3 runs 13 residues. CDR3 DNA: TGTGCCAGCAGCTTCTATGGGTTTAGTGAAGCTTTCTTT. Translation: CASSFYGFSEAFF.

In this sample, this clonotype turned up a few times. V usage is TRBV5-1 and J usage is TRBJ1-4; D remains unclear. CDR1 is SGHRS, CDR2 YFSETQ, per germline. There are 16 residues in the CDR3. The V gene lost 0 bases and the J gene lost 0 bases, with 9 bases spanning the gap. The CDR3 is CASSLVAGATNEKLFF. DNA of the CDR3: TGCGCCAGCAGCTTGGTGGCAGGCGCAACTAATGAAAAACTGTTTTTT.

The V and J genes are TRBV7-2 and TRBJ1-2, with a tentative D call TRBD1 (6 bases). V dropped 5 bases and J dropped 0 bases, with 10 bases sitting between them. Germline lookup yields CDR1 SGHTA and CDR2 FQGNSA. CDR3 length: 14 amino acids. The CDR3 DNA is TGTGCCAGCAGCCGGACAGCCTCTAACTATGGCTACACCTTC. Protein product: CASSRTASNYGYTF.

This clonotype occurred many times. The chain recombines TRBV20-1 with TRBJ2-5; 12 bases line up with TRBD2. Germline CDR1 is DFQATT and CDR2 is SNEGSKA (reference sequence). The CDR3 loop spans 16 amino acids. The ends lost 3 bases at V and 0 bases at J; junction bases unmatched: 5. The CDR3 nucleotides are TGCAGTGCTAGGGAAGGACTAGCGGGGTACCAAGAGACCCAGTACTTC. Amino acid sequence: CSAREGLAGYQETQYF.

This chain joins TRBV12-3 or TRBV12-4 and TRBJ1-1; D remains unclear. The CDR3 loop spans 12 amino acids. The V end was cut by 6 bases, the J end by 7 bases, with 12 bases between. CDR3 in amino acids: CASSSGGVEAFF. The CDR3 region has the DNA TGTGCCAGCAGCTCGGGCGGGGTTGAAGCTTTCTTT.

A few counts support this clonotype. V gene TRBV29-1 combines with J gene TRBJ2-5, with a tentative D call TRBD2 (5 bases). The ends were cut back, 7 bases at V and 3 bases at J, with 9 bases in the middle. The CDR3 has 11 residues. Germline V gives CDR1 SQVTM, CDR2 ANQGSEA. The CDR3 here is CSGRSKETQYF. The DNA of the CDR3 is TGCAGCGGGAGGTCCAAAGAGACCCAGTACTTC.

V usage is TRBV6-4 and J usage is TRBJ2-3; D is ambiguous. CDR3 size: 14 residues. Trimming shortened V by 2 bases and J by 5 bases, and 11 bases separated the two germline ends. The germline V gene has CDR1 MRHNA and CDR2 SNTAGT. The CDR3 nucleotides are TGTGCCAGCAGTGACCCCCTGTCGGGAGATACGCAGTATTTT. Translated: CASSDPLSGDTQYF.

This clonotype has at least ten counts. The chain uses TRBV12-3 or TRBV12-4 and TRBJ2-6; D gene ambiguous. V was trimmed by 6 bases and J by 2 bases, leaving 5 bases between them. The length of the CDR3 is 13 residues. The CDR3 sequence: CASSRAGANVLTF. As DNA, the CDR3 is TGTGCCAGCAGCCGTGCTGGGGCCAACGTCCTGACTTTC.

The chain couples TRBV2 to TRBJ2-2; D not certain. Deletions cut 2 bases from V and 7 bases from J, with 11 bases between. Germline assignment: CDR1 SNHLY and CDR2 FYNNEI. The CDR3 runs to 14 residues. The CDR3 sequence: CASSETGGSGELFF. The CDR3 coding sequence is TGTGCCAGCAGTGAAACGGGCGGTAGCGGGGAGCTGTTTTTT. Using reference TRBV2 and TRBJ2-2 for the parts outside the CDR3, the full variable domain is EPEVTQTPSHQVTQMGQEVILRCVPISNHLYFYWYRQILGQKVEFLVSFYNNEISEKSEIFDDQFSVERPDGSNFTLKIRSTKLEDSAMYFCASSETGGSGELFFGEGSRLTVL.

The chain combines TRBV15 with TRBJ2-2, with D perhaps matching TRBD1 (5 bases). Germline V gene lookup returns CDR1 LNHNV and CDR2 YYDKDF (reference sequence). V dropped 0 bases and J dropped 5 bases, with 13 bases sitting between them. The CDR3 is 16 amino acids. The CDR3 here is CATSRDESGRTGELFF. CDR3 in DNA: TGTGCCACCAGCAGAGATGAGTCAGGGCGGACCGGGGAGCTGTTTTTT.

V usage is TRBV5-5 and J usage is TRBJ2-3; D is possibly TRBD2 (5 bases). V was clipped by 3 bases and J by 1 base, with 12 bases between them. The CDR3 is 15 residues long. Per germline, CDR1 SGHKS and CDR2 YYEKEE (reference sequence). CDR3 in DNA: TGTGCCAGCAGCTCTTCTAGCAGCCGCACAGATACGCAGTATTTT. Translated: CASSSSSSRTDTQYF.

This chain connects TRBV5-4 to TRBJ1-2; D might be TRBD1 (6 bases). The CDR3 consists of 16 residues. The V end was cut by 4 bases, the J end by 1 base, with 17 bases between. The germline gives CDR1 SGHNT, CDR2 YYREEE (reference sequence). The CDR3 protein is CASSPSGQMNNYGYTF. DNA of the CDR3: TGTGCCAGCAGCCCATCAGGACAGATGAATAACTATGGCTACACCTTC.

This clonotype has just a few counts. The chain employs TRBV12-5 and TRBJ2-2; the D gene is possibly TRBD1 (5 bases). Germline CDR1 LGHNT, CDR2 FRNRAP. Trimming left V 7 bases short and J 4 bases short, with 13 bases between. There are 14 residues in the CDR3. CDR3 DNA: TGTGCTAGTGCCACCCCAGGGTTCACCGGGGAGCTGTTTTTT. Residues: CASATPGFTGELFF.

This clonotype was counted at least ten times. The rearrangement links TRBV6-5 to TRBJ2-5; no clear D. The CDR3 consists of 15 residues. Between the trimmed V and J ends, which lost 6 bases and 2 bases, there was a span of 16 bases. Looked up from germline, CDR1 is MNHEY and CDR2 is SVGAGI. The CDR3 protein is CASRPDREKQETQYF. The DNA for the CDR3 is TGTGCCAGCAGACCGGACCGAGAAAAACAAGAGACCCAGTACTTC.